This TCR beta chain stems from a study of blood T cell repertoires in COVID-19. Whole-study context: From T cells, B-cell-depleted T cells, or PBMCs came the material, which was cDNA or gDNA.

The assay was immunoSEQ multiplex PCR, and TCRdb's table has in-frame clones only and misses some. The sample lists 65,000 to 70,000 clones, 65% to 80% occurring once. The germline gives CDR1 LNHDA, CDR2 SQIVND (reference sequence). V was trimmed by 3 bases and J by 5 bases, leaving 16 bases between them. The CDR3 runs 16 residues. The chain carries TRBV19 and TRBJ2-2, with D possibly being TRBD1 (6 bases). The sequence was obtained from a human donor in a cohort sampled during active COVID-19. Sample: peripheral blood. Written as DNA, the CDR3 is TGTGCCAGTAGTATGGGTAGTCAGGGGTATACCGGGGAGCTGTTTTTT. This translates into CASSMGSQGYTGELFF.